This T cell receptor (beta chain) is drawn from a study of cytomegalovirus exposure and HLA in healthy donors. Study-wide results and limits: Excluded: some indistinguishable V segments such as TRBV6-2 and TRBV6-3. A missense variant in DCLRE1C was later tied to TCR beta V- and J-gene trimming.

With respect to this clone: Its antigen is unknown.

This CDR3 has 17 amino acids. With V trimmed by 0 bases and J by 6 bases, 6 bases remained unmatched. Germline V gives CDR1 PRHDT, CDR2 FYEKMQ (reference sequence). 60 Vbeta and 13 Jbeta primers were used in PCR. Sequencing was performed with immunoSEQ multiplex PCR; in TCRdb, only in-frame clones are kept and a portion is missing. The sample carries approximately 130,000 clones, approximately 85% recorded once. This chain links TRBV13 with TRBJ2-7, with 15 bases matching TRBD2. The TCR comes from a woman in her 30s in good health and CMV-seropositive. Sequenced sample: PBMCs. In nucleotides, the CDR3 is TGTGCCAGCAGCTTAGGCCTAAAGGGACTAGCGGGAGGCGAGCAGTACTTC. Its translation is CASSLGLKGLAGGEQYF.